Sequencing of this TCR beta chain was carried out in a study of graft-versus-host responses after intestinal transplantation. Study at large: Every transplant recipient was induced with anti-thymocyte globulin, then maintained on tacrolimus and steroids for around 3 years.

Overall study results and limits: Recipient bone marrow held GvH clones, some seen earlier in ileum or blood. Peak circulating GvH clone levels were associated with early post-transplant HvG declines. Allograft clonal ratios (graft-versus-host to host-versus-graft) were high in patients who had graft-donor T cell macrochimerism.

As to this clone: Its antigen remains unknown. The sample has other DNA sequences that encode this CDR3 too.

The CDR3 totals 15 residues. With 5 bases removed from V and 4 bases from J, the gap between germline ends came to 16 bases. Germline CDR1 and CDR2: SEHNR and FQNEAQ (reference sequence). The method was immunoSEQ multiplex PCR; TCRdb's version includes in-frame clones alone and lacks a portion of them. The profile shows some 77,000 clones, around 92% of them singletons. The TCR comes from a human patient who received an intestinal transplant, so some T cells may come from the graft donor. Sequenced here: PBMCs, sampled 98 days after intestinal transplantation. The V gene is TRBV7-9, the J gene TRBJ2-3; a possible D gene is TRBD2 (6 bases). DNA of the CDR3: TGTGCCAGCAGCGGGTGGGGGGAGGTCTCAGATACGCAGTATTTT. The encoded protein is CASSGWGEVSDTQYF.